This T cell receptor (beta chain) was retrieved from a study of T cell responses to AZD1222 COVID-19 vaccine. Study conclusions and caveats: Donor demographics were predominantly white British with a female majority; clonal diversity may be underestimated. Baseline serology detected seropositivity in only six AZD1222 recipients. Repertoires were obtained solely post-peak T cell response.

For this clone: What it binds is unknown.

The CDR3 spans 14 residues. Germline loops: CDR1 MNHNS, CDR2 SASEGT. With V trimmed by 1 base and J by 10 bases, 6 bases remained unmatched. The repertoire was sequenced with immunoSEQ multiplex PCR; TCRdb's copy has only in-frame clones and lacks some. The sample shows 86,000 or so clones, about 86% of them seen only once. The source is an adult who received the AZD1222 COVID-19 vaccine. The chain uses TRBV6-1 and TRBJ1-4; 7 nucleotides match TRBD1. The material sequenced was peripheral blood, taken 28 days after the second AZD1222 dose. Here the CDR3 reads CASSEGRGDGKLFF. DNA of the CDR3: TGTGCCAGCAGTGAAGGCAGGGGGGATGGAAAACTGTTTTTT.